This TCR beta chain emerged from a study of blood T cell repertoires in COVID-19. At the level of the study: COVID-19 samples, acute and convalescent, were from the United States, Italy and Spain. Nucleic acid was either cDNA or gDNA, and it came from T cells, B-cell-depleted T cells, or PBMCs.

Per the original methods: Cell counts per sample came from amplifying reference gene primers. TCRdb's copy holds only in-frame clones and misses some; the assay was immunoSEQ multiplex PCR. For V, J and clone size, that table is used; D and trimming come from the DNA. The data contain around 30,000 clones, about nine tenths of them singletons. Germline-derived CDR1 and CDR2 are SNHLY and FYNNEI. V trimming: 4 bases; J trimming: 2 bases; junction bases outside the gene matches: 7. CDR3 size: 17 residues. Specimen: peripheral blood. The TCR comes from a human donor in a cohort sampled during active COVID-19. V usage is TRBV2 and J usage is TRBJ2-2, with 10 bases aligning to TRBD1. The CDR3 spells CASSGQGATRNTGELFF. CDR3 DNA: TGTGCCAGCAGTGGACAGGGGGCTACACGTAACACCGGGGAGCTGTTTTTT.